One sample yielded the 28 T cell receptor beta chains listed below, sequenced in a study of cytomegalovirus exposure and HLA in healthy donors. PCR used 60 Vbeta primers and 13 Jbeta primers. Libraries were prepared by immunoSEQ multiplex PCR; TCRdb keeps only in-frame clonotypes and omits some of them. In the table there are fewer than 95,000 clones, 73% of which are singletons. The sample consisted of PBMCs. These receptors were collected from a woman aged 40 to 50 in good health and CMV-seropositive.

The rearrangement joins TRBV10-3 to TRBJ2-1; 9 nucleotides align to TRBD2. V lost 0 bases and J lost 5; bases outside the gene matches: 8. Germline CDR1 and CDR2: ENHRY and SYGVKD. The CDR3 spans 17 residues. The CDR3 DNA sequence: TGTGCCATCAGTGAGTCGAGGGCTAGCGGGGATAACAATGAGCAGTTCTTC. It encodes CAISESRASGDNNEQFF.

The sample holds a few counts of this clone. The chain has TRBV10-2 and TRBJ2-5; a weak D match, TRBD2 (5 bases). The CDR3 has 14 amino acids. Germline V gene lookup returns CDR1 WSHSY and CDR2 SAAADI. Trimming took off 5 bases at V and 4 bases at J, with 14 bases between the two ends. For the CDR3, the DNA is TGCGCCAGCAGTTCGGTATCGCGGGTAGAGACCCAGTACTTC. Protein product: CASSSVSRVETQYF.

The rearrangement joins TRBV4-3 to TRBJ1-4; 9 nucleotides agree with TRBD1. This CDR3 has 16 amino acids. Germline CDR1 is LGHNA and CDR2 is YSLEER. V lost 0 bases, J lost 8 bases, and 7 bases stayed unmatched. The CDR3 DNA follows: TGCGCCAGCAGCCAAGAATCCGGGACAGGGTGGGAAAAACTGTTTTTT. This translates into CASSQESGTGWEKLFF.

CDR3: CASSLEPGTGEAFF. The CDR3 coding sequence is TGTGCCAGCAGCTTGGAACCCGGGACAGGGGAGGCTTTCTTT. This rearrangement joins TRBV5-4 to TRBJ1-1; 10 positions match TRBD1. Losses at the gene ends were 0 bases for V and 11 bases for J; bases not matched to a gene: 7. CDR1 and CDR2 (germline): SGHNT, YYREEE (reference sequence). CDR3 size: 14 residues.

The gene calls are TRBV5-1 and TRBJ1-3; TRBD1 agrees at 8 bases. V shed 2 bases and J 4 bases; nucleotides not matched to a gene: 8. CDR3 length equals 16 residues. CDR1 is SGHRS and CDR2 is YFSETQ in the germline V gene. The CDR3 here is CASSFGQGSLGNTIYF. In DNA, the CDR3 is TGCGCCAGCAGCTTCGGACAGGGTAGCTTGGGAAACACCATATATTTT.

The chain recombines TRBV5-4 with TRBJ1-4; a possible D gene is TRBD1 (6 bases). The germline CDR1 and CDR2 sequences are SGHNT and YYREEE (reference sequence). Trimming removed 2 bases at V and 6 bases at J, with 8 bases between. This CDR3 contains 13 residues. The CDR3 here is CASSLQGYEKLFF. CDR3 DNA: TGTGCCAGCAGCTTACAGGGATATGAAAAACTGTTTTTT.

CDR3 nucleotides: TGTGCCAGCAGCGGACTAGCGGGGAGCTCCTACGAGCAGTACTTC. It translates to CASSGLAGSSYEQYF. The chain carries TRBV28 and TRBJ2-7; 12 bases line up with TRBD2. There are 15 residues in the CDR3. The V segment lost 6 bases and the J segment 0 bases; nucleotides outside the gene matches: 3. Germline V gene data show CDR1 as MDHEN and CDR2 as SYDVKM.

The V gene is TRBV18, the J gene TRBJ2-5; no definite D call. This CDR3 region has 13 residues. Trimming cost V 0 bases and J 6 bases, with 8 bases left between them. The germline V gene has CDR1 KGHSH and CDR2 LQKENI. The DNA for the CDR3 is TGTGCCAGCTCACCACCGTCCAGTCAGACCCAGTACTTC. It encodes CASSPPSSQTQYF.

This clone was seen only a few times. The chain carries TRBV28 and TRBJ2-7; 8 bases fit TRBD2. Germline V gene sequence: CDR1 MDHEN, CDR2 SYDVKM. V shed 4 bases and J 3 bases; nucleotides not matched to a gene: 11. This CDR3 contains 16 residues. This chain's CDR3 is CASSYTVASGYYEQYF. The CDR3 nucleotides read TGTGCCAGCAGTTATACGGTGGCTAGCGGGTACTACGAGCAGTACTTC.

The chain uses TRBV29-1 and TRBJ1-1, with TRBD1 matching over 7 bases. J lost 3 bases, V lost 6 bases, and 7 bases had no gene match. This CDR3 spans 13 amino acids. Germline-derived CDR1 and CDR2 are SQVTM and ANQGSEA. The CDR3 DNA follows: TGCAGCGTGAACAGGGGAAGGGACACTGAAGCTTTCTTT. Its protein is CSVNRGRDTEAFF.

The chain combines TRBV28 with TRBJ1-2; D gene unclear. Germline V CDR1 and CDR2: MDHEN, SYDVKM. The V end was cut by 7 bases, the J end by 0 bases, with 15 bases between. The CDR3 totals 15 residues. CDR3 loop: CASTTPGRTNYGYTF. The DNA of the CDR3 is TGTGCCAGCACTACTCCGGGAAGGACTAACTATGGCTACACCTTC.

The chain couples TRBV7-2 to TRBJ1-2; TRBD1 matches 7 bases. The CDR3 consists of 15 residues. Germline-derived CDR1 and CDR2 are SGHTA and FQGNSA. With 2 bases clipped from V and 2 bases from J, the junction kept 5 bases outside the gene matches. The CDR3 nucleotides are TGTGCCAGCAGCTTATGGACAGGCGAGAACTATGGCTACACCTTC. Its translation is CASSLWTGENYGYTF.

This sequence joins TRBV7-2 and TRBJ1-1; maybe TRBD1 (6 bases). The V and J ends lost 5 bases and 8 bases respectively, with 18 bases between them. This CDR3 region has 14 residues. Germline V gene lookup returns CDR1 SGHTA and CDR2 FQGNSA. CDR3 region: CASSRLGGPGEAFF. CDR3 DNA sequence: TGTGCCAGCAGCCGTCTCGGGGGGCCAGGGGAAGCTTTCTTT.

The chain is built from TRBV2 and TRBJ1-4; maybe TRBD1 (5 bases). The CDR3 loop spans 21 amino acids. CDR1 SNHLY and CDR2 FYNNEI come from the germline V gene. With 4 bases removed from V and 10 bases from J, the gap between germline ends came to 37 bases. CDR3 sequence: CASSVRGEMWLAEGSEGKLFF. The DNA of the CDR3 is TGTGCCAGCAGTGTGCGGGGGGAGATGTGGTTGGCGGAGGGTTCGGAGGGAAAACTGTTTTTT. Full variable domain (remainder filled in from reference TRBV2 and TRBJ1-4): EPEVTQTPSHQVTQMGQEVILRCVPISNHLYFYWYRQILGQKVEFLVSFYNNEISEKSEIFDDQFSVERPDGSNFTLKIRSTKLEDSAMYFCASSVRGEMWLAEGSEGKLFFGSGTQLSVL.

V gene TRBV30 combines with J gene TRBJ2-3; possible D gene TRBD1, 5 bases. V lost 0 bases to trimming and J lost 7 bases, with 14 bases between them. This CDR3 has 14 amino acids. Germline CDR1 and CDR2: GTSNPN and SVGIG (reference sequence). CDR3 protein: CAWSVGWKGNTQYF. The DNA for the CDR3 is TGTGCCTGGAGTGTTGGCTGGAAGGGGAATACGCAGTATTTT.

Here the CDR3 reads CASSTMTGLLNTEAFF. The CDR3 DNA sequence: TGCGCCAGCAGCACAATGACAGGGCTCCTGAACACTGAAGCTTTCTTT. This rearrangement joins TRBV5-1 to TRBJ1-1; TRBD1 agrees at 7 bases. Trimming at V came to 4 bases and at J to 0 bases, leaving 9 bases not matched to a gene. Germline V CDR1 and CDR2: SGHRS, YFSETQ. The length of the CDR3 is 16 residues.

V and J are TRBV27 and TRBJ2-7; D might be TRBD2 (6 bases). Germline V lookup: CDR1 MNHEY, CDR2 SMNVEV (reference sequence). The CDR3 is made up of 17 amino acids. Trimming cost V 6 bases and J 3 bases, with 24 bases left between them. CDR3 amino acids: CASSRPGQGGGNYEQYF. The CDR3 DNA sequence: TGTGCCAGCAGCCGACCCGGGCAGGGAGGCGGGAACTACGAGCAGTACTTC.

J is TRBJ1-6 and V is TRBV5-6; D gene uncertain. Germline V gene lookup returns CDR1 SGHDT and CDR2 YYEEEE. The CDR3 sequence is 14 residues long. Trimming pared 0 bases from V and 9 bases from J, leaving 10 bases between. The CDR3 DNA is TGTGCCAGCAGCTTGGGTGGCGGGATTTCACCCCTCCACTTT. It translates to CASSLGGGISPLHF.

This clone was detected a few times. J is TRBJ2-3 and V is TRBV20-1; no reliable D call. The CDR3 totals 11 residues. Germline assignment: CDR1 DFQATT and CDR2 SNEGSKA (reference sequence). The V gene lost 5 bases and the J gene lost 5 bases, with 8 bases spanning the gap. The CDR3 coding sequence is TGCAGTGCTCACCCGGGAGATACGCAGTATTTT. Protein product: CSAHPGDTQYF.

This chain uses TRBV30 with TRBJ1-2; D is undetermined. The germline V and J ends were trimmed by 7 bases and 5 bases, with 17 bases remaining between them. This CDR3 contains 13 residues. Germline CDR1 is GTSNPN and CDR2 is SVGIG (reference sequence). This CDR3 is CASWGEVLYGYTF. CDR3 bases: TGTGCCTCCTGGGGAGAAGTTCTGTATGGCTACACCTTC.

In nucleotides, the CDR3 is TGTGCCAGCAGTGCCTCCGGGACTAGCAATGAGCAGTTCTTC. Amino acid sequence: CASSASGTSNEQFF. V is TRBV6-5 and J is TRBJ2-1, with TRBD2 matching over 8 bases. V trimming: 5 bases; J trimming: 6 bases; junction bases outside the gene matches: 6. The CDR3 spans 14 residues. Germline V CDR1 and CDR2: MNHEY, SVGAGI.

CDR3 protein: CASSVRTGITDTQYF. The CDR3 coding sequence is TGTGCCAGCAGCGTTAGGACAGGGATCACAGATACGCAGTATTTT. The rearrangement links TRBV9 to TRBJ2-3, with 8 bases aligning to TRBD1. Trimming at V came to 2 bases and at J to 2 bases, leaving 4 bases not matched to a gene. CDR3 length: 15 residues. The germline V gene has CDR1 SGDLS and CDR2 YYNGEE.

The rearrangement links TRBV7-2 to TRBJ1-2; TRBD1 aligns across 9 bases. The CDR3 runs to 18 residues. V was pared by 4 bases and J by 2 bases, with 14 bases of the junction left unmatched. Germline loops: CDR1 SGHTA, CDR2 FQGNSA. The CDR3 loop is CASSSIRGLGQGNYGYTF. CDR3 DNA sequence: TGTGCCAGCAGCTCCATCAGGGGTTTAGGACAGGGGAACTATGGCTACACCTTC. Filled out from reference TRBV7-2 and TRBJ1-2, the complete variable domain reads GAGVSQSPSNKVTEKGKDVELRCDPISGHTALYWYRQSLGQGLEFLIYFQGNSAPDKSGLPSDRFSAERTGGSVSTLTIQRTQQEDSAVYLCASSSIRGLGQGNYGYTFGSGTRLTVV.

This clone has more than one count but fewer than ten. V and J are TRBV15 and TRBJ1-4; D might be TRBD1 (5 bases). Trimming cost V 0 bases and J 7 bases, with 12 bases left between them. CDR3 size: 15 residues. CDR1 LNHNV and CDR2 YYDKDF come from the germline V gene (reference sequence). Here the CDR3 reads CATSRDRQGGEKLFF. CDR3 coding DNA: TGTGCCACCAGCAGAGATCGGCAGGGAGGTGAAAAACTGTTTTTT.

This rearrangement joins TRBV2 to TRBJ1-1; 10 positions match TRBD1. CDR3 size: 16 residues. Germline lookup yields CDR1 SNHLY and CDR2 FYNNEI. J gave up 8 bases and V 0 bases, and 9 bases lay outside the gene matches. The CDR3 region is CASSEALRTGGREAFF. CDR3 bases: TGTGCCAGCAGTGAAGCGCTTAGGACAGGGGGAAGGGAAGCTTTCTTT.

V usage is TRBV5-1 and J usage is TRBJ1-1; D possibly corresponds to TRBD1 (6 bases). From germline, CDR1 is SGHRS and CDR2 YFSETQ. V shed 2 bases and J shed 2 bases, with 10 bases lying between them. The CDR3 loop spans 14 amino acids. The CDR3 region has the DNA TGCGCCAGCAGCTTCCAACAGGGAAACACTGAAGCTTTCTTT. This encodes CASSFQQGNTEAFF.

This chain joins TRBV28 and TRBJ1-1, with D uncertain. The germline V gene has CDR1 MDHEN and CDR2 SYDVKM. The CDR3 consists of 13 residues. The germline V and J ends were trimmed by 6 bases and 0 bases, with 8 bases remaining between them. CDR3 region: CASSLTVNTEAFF. CDR3 nucleotide sequence: TGTGCCAGCAGCCTAACAGTGAACACTGAAGCTTTCTTT.

The chain links TRBV5-1 to TRBJ2-1; D is uncertain. The CDR3 sequence is 17 residues long. Germline CDR1 reads SGHRS; CDR2 reads YFSETQ. V lost 2 bases and J lost 0, with 15 bases in between. CDR3 residues: CASSFLTPRSSYNEQFF. In DNA form, the CDR3 reads TGCGCCAGCAGCTTCCTCACCCCACGGAGCTCCTACAATGAGCAGTTCTTC.